This entry lists 15 T cell receptor beta chains sequenced from one sample in a study of CD8 T cells in Susac syndrome. Random hexamers primed reverse transcription of roughly 0.5 to 1 ug RNA. Each CDR3 protein gets one entry after TCRdb re-called the immunoSEQ multiplex PCR reads with MiXCR. The table shows around 100,000 distinct CDR3 sequences, with 95% occurring only once. The sequencing sample was made of CD8+ T cells from PBMCs. The source is a human donor with Susac syndrome.

This clonotype showed up just once. This chain uses TRBV29-1 with TRBJ2-5, with D possibly being TRBD1 (6 bases). Germline assignment: CDR1 SQVTM and CDR2 ANQGSEA. The CDR3 extends over 14 amino acids. Trimming shortened V by 6 bases and J by 4 bases, and 18 bases separated the two germline ends. The CDR3 nucleotides read TGCAGCGTCACCACCGGGACAACCCGAGAGACCCAGTACTTC. It is translated as CSVTTGTTRETQYF.

The J gene is TRBJ2-5, the V gene TRBV9; tentative D call: TRBD2 (5 bases). Germline loops: CDR1 SGDLS, CDR2 YYNGEE. V lost 0 bases to trimming and J lost 5 bases, with 11 bases between them. The CDR3 has 14 amino acids. The chain's CDR3 is CASSVGISGETQYF. CDR3 coding DNA: TGTGCCAGCAGCGTAGGAATCTCGGGGGAGACCCAGTACTTC. Complete variable domain (other parts from reference TRBV9 and TRBJ2-5): DSGVTQTPKHLITATGQRVTLRCSPRSGDLSVYWYQQSLDQGLQFLIQYYNGEERAKGNILERFSAQQFPDLHSELNLSSLELGDSALYFCASSVGISGETQYFGPGTRLLVL.

The chain joins TRBV5-1 to TRBJ2-1; TRBD1 is a possible D gene (5 bases). CDR1 is SGHRS and CDR2 is YFSETQ in the germline V gene. The CDR3 spans 14 residues. V was cut by 4 bases and J by 6 bases, with 14 bases left in between. The CDR3 sequence: CASSPATVSNEQFF. For the CDR3, the DNA is TGCGCCAGCAGCCCAGCGACAGTTAGCAATGAGCAGTTCTTC.

The V gene is TRBV12-5, the J gene TRBJ2-7; D is possibly TRBD2 (6 bases). CDR1 LGHNT and CDR2 FRNRAP come from the germline V gene. The length of the CDR3 is 15 residues. V was cut by 0 bases and J by 1 base, with 10 bases left in between. The chain's CDR3 is CASGLVGGGSYEQYF. The CDR3 DNA reads as TGTGCTAGTGGTTTGGTTGGTGGGGGGTCCTACGAGCAGTACTTC. The entire variable domain, with the rest obtained from reference TRBV12-5 and TRBJ2-7, is as follows: DARVTQTPRHKVTEMGQEVTMRCQPILGHNTVFWYRQTMMQGLELLAYFRNRAPLDDSGMPKDRFSAEMPDATLATLKIQPSEPRDSAVYFCASGLVGGGSYEQYFGPGTRLTVT.

The chain carries TRBV4-1 and TRBJ1-1, with a possible D match to TRBD1 (5 bases). The CDR3 runs to 14 residues. Germline values: CDR1 MGHRA, CDR2 YSYEKL. Trimming stripped 2 bases from V and 5 bases from J, with 12 bases between. CDR3 protein: CASSQPAGGTEAFF. The CDR3 DNA is TGCGCCAGCAGCCAACCAGCGGGGGGAACTGAAGCTTTCTTT.

The CDR3 reads CASSPSGGDQETQYF. DNA for the CDR3: TGTGCCAGCAGTCCTAGCGGGGGGGACCAAGAGACCCAGTACTTC. The chain is built from TRBV2 and TRBJ2-5, with 12 bases lining up with TRBD2. CDR1 is SNHLY and CDR2 is FYNNEI in the germline V gene. The CDR3 sequence is 15 residues long. The J segment lost 0 bases and the V segment lost 5 bases, leaving 1 base of the junction unmatched. Full variable domain (rest looked up from reference TRBV2 and TRBJ2-5): EPEVTQTPSHQVTQMGQEVILRCVPISNHLYFYWYRQILGQKVEFLVSFYNNEISEKSEIFDDQFSVERPDGSNFTLKIRSTKLEDSAMYFCASSPSGGDQETQYFGPGTRLLVL.

This chain connects TRBV15 to TRBJ2-5; D gene ambiguous. In germline, CDR1 is LNHNV, CDR2 YYDKDF (reference sequence). Trimming removed 3 bases at V and 4 bases at J, with 21 bases between. The CDR3 loop spans 17 amino acids. The CDR3 sequence is CATSSTEGSYPSETQYF. The CDR3 nucleotides read TGTGCCACCAGCAGTACTGAAGGGTCCTACCCCTCAGAGACCCAGTACTTC.

This clonotype was found once. The rearrangement joins TRBV13 to TRBJ1-1; D perhaps matches TRBD1 (5 bases). Per the germline V gene, CDR1 is PRHDT and CDR2 is FYEKMQ (reference sequence). The CDR3 covers 12 residues. Trimming left V 0 bases short and J 11 bases short, with 10 bases between. CDR3: CASSLGGGEAFF. DNA for the CDR3: TGTGCCAGCAGCTTAGGAGGAGGGGAGGCTTTCTTT.

DNA of the CDR3: TGCGCCAGCAGTCAAAACCCGAACACTGAAGCTTTCTTT. It codes for CASSQNPNTEAFF. This chain connects TRBV23-1 to TRBJ1-1, with D hard to call. TRBV23-1 is reported as an ORF; its role is uncertain. V was shortened by 2 bases and J by 1 base, with 5 bases between the two germline ends. This CDR3 region has 13 residues.

The V and J genes are TRBV7-8 and TRBJ2-1, with a weak D call TRBD2 (5 bases). Germline V lookup: CDR1 SGHVS, CDR2 FQNEAQ. V lost 5 bases and J lost 2, with 19 bases in between. CDR3 length equals 17 residues. CDR3 region: CASSQAEGRRTYNEQFF. Here the CDR3 DNA reads TGTGCCAGCAGCCAAGCGGAAGGTCGACGAACCTACAATGAGCAGTTCTTC.

This chain joins TRBV2 and TRBJ2-1; D gene ambiguous. Trimming removed 8 bases from V and 8 bases from J, with 4 bases in between. This CDR3 contains 9 residues. CDR1 is SNHLY and CDR2 is FYNNEI in the germline V gene. This CDR3 is CASSDEQFF. The CDR3 nucleotides read TGTGCCAGCTCGGATGAGCAGTTCTTC.

V gene TRBV29-1 combines with J gene TRBJ2-1; TRBD2 agrees at 12 bases. Germline CDR1 is SQVTM and CDR2 is ANQGSEA. With 6 bases clipped from V and 8 bases from J, the junction kept 2 bases outside the gene matches. The CDR3 totals 12 residues. The CDR3 bases are TGCAGCGTCCGGACTAGCGGGGATGAGCAGTTCTTC. As protein: CSVRTSGDEQFF.

The genes are TRBV25-1 and TRBJ1-5; maybe TRBD1 (6 bases). CDR1 MGHDK and CDR2 SYGVNS come from the germline V gene. The length of the CDR3 is 15 residues. V was clipped by 9 bases and J by 1 base, with 16 bases between them. The CDR3 is CARLRGIHSNQPQHF. The CDR3 nucleotides read TGTGCCAGGCTAAGGGGGATACACAGCAATCAGCCCCAGCATTTT.

The rearrangement links TRBV15 to TRBJ1-5; D might be TRBD1 (5 bases). The V end was cut by 6 bases, the J end by 3 bases, with 12 bases between. The CDR3 runs 14 residues. Germline V lookup: CDR1 LNHNV, CDR2 YYDKDF (reference sequence). The CDR3 region has the DNA TGTGCCACCAGGGACACAAATACCAATCAGCCCCAGCATTTT. It specifies CATRDTNTNQPQHF.

This clonotype was recorded only once. This chain connects TRBV7-9 to TRBJ2-5; D call uncertain. The CDR3 extends over 13 amino acids. Germline loops: CDR1 SEHNR, CDR2 FQNEAQ (reference sequence). V was pared by 5 bases and J by 7 bases, with 14 bases between. In DNA form, the CDR3 reads TGTGCCAGCAGCAGTGTCCCCTCGGGGACCCAGTACTTC. It specifies CASSSVPSGTQYF.